These T cell receptor beta chains were read from a single sample in a study of shared clonotypes between healthy human individuals. Assay used: immunoSEQ multiplex PCR; TCRdb lists only in-frame clones, some missing. The sample yields some 500,000 clones, roughly three quarters seen once. The material sequenced was PBMCs. These receptors came from a woman aged 40 to 50 in good health. Some clones in this sample may be carry-over from other donors' samples. CDR3s include the opening cysteine and the closing phenylalanine or tryptophan. The D gene is left open where the match is weak. Not all rows give a size; the values are once, few, many and, for expanded clones, a class.

V,J,D,size,DNA,CDR3
TRBV7-9,TRBJ1-3,.,.,TGTGCCAGCAGCTTAACCCCCGTGGAAAACACCATATATTTT,CASSLTPVENTIYF
TRBV18,TRBJ1-2,.,.,TGTGCCAGCTCACCAGTGCAATACTATGGCTACACCTTC,CASSPVQYYGYTF
TRBV9,TRBJ1-3,.,.,TGTGCCAGCAGCGTAGGGGTCGGACTCCCTGGAAACACCATATATTTT,CASSVGVGLPGNTIYF
TRBV6-5,TRBJ2-7,TRBD2,.,TGTGCCAGCAGTTGGCGATCTAGCGGGGGTTACGAGCAGTACTTC,CASSWRSSGGYEQYF
TRBV10-3,TRBJ2-7,TRBD1,few,TGTGCCATCAGTGAAGCAGGGGGAGTCGAGCAGTACTTC,CAISEAGGVEQYF
TRBV7-2,TRBJ2-1,.,.,TGTGCCAGCAGCTTGGGGAGGACTGAGCAGTTCTTC,CASSLGRTEQFF
TRBV7-3,TRBJ2-7,TRBD1,.,TGTGCCAGTGGAACACCGGGACAGGGGGAGTACGAGCAGTACTTC,CASGTPGQGEYEQYF
TRBV7-9,TRBJ2-7,.,.,TGTGCCAGCAGCTTAGAGGTCGGTCTTCATGTCCCCTACGAGCAGTACTTC,CASSLEVGLHVPYEQYF
TRBV28,TRBJ2-7,.,once,TGTGCCAGCAGTTTTGTTTTACTCGGAGTTTCATCCTACGAGCAGTACTTC,CASSFVLLGVSSYEQYF
TRBV10-3,TRBJ1-1,.,few,TGTGCCATCAGCAGGGACCCGAACACTGAAGCTTTCTTT,CAISRDPNTEAFF
TRBV7-9,TRBJ2-6,.,.,TGTGCCAGCAGACACACAGGGTTACGGCCGATTTCTGGGGCCAACGCCCTGACTTTC,CASRHTGLRPISGANALTF
TRBV5-6,TRBJ2-1,.,.,TGTGCCAGCAGCTTGTTCGGGATTGAAAATGAGCAGTTCTTC,CASSLFGIENEQFF
TRBV13,TRBJ1-2,.,once,TGTGCCAGCAGCTTAGGGCTTGACTATGGCTACACCTTC,CASSLGLDYGYTF
TRBV2,TRBJ2-2,TRBD2,.,TGTGCCAGCAGTGTTGGACTAGCTCCCGGGGAGCTGTTTTTT,CASSVGLAPGELFF
TRBV5-1,TRBJ2-2,.,.,TGCGCCAGCAGCCCGGAAGCTTGGAACACCGGGGAGCTGTTTTTT,CASSPEAWNTGELFF
TRBV7-2,TRBJ2-2,.,.,TGTGCCAGCAGCTGGATGGCGTCGTACACCGGGGAGCTGTTTTTT,CASSWMASYTGELFF
TRBV11-2,TRBJ2-2,.,few,TGTGCCAGCAGCCCCAGGGTGGGCGGCGCCGGGGAGCTGTTTTTT,CASSPRVGGAGELFF
TRBV4-2,TRBJ2-7,TRBD2,.,TGTGCCAGCAGCCCGACTAGCGGGAGCGGCGAGCAGTACTTC,CASSPTSGSGEQYF
TRBV11-2,TRBJ2-1,.,.,TGTGCCAGCAGCTCCTTCAGAGCGCCGCAGTCGGAGCAGTTCTTC,CASSSFRAPQSEQFF
TRBV25-1,TRBJ2-1,TRBD1,.,TGTGCCAGCACCCCATGGGACAGGGGTGACCATGAGCAGTTCTTC,CASTPWDRGDHEQFF
TRBV11-2,TRBJ2-5,.,once,TGTGCCAGCAGCTCGGGCTCGGCGGGTCAAGAGACCCAGTACTTC,CASSSGSAGQETQYF
TRBV4-1,TRBJ2-7,TRBD1,.,TGCGCCAGCAGCCAACCCTACAGGGGGAGCTCCTACGAGCAGTACTTC,CASSQPYRGSSYEQYF
TRBV11-3,TRBJ2-5,TRBD1,.,TGTGCCAGCAGCACTGGACAGGGCGCGGAGACCCAGTACTTC,CASSTGQGAETQYF
TRBV18,TRBJ1-2,.,.,TGTGCCAGCTCATCTGACAGTGCTCCATCGGGCTACACCTTC,CASSSDSAPSGYTF
TRBV2,TRBJ2-6,.,once,TGTGCCAGCAGCGGCAGGGGCATCTGGGCCAACGTCCTGACTTTC,CASSGRGIWANVLTF
TRBV7-9,TRBJ1-1,.,.,TGTGCCAGCAGCTTAAGGGGTGACGGGAACACTGAAGCTTTCTTT,CASSLRGDGNTEAFF
TRBV7-2,TRBJ1-4,.,.,TGTGCCAGCAGCTTAGATGCGACAGGATACGAAAAACTGTTTTTT,CASSLDATGYEKLFF
TRBV9,TRBJ2-3,.,.,TGTGCCAGCAGCGTAGCGGCTCCCACAGATACGCAGTATTTT,CASSVAAPTDTQYF
TRBV6-1,TRBJ2-3,.,many,TGTGCCAGCACAGCCCGAACTGACACAGATACGCAGTATTTT,CASTARTDTDTQYF
TRBV10-3,TRBJ1-2,TRBD1,.,TGTGCCATCAGACCACAGGGGACAAACTATGGCTACACCTTC,CAIRPQGTNYGYTF
TRBV10-3,TRBJ2-2,.,.,TGTGCCATCAGTGAAGGGAACAGTCCTGGGGAGCTGTTTTTT,CAISEGNSPGELFF
TRBV6-1,TRBJ1-4,TRBD1,many,TGTGCCAGCAGAACGGGACAGGGTAATGAAAAACTGTTTTTT,CASRTGQGNEKLFF
TRBV28,TRBJ2-2,.,.,TGTGCCATCAGTGAACCTGTTTTT,CAISEPVF
TRBV28,TRBJ2-5,.,.,TGTGCCAGCTTTCGAAGGGGCCGGGAGACCCAGTACTTC,CASFRRGRETQYF
TRBV6-6,TRBJ2-3,.,once,TGTGCCAGCAGTTACCGAGATACGCAGTATTTT,CASSYRDTQYF
TRBV11-3,TRBJ2-3,.,.,TGTGCCAGCAGCTTAGCGGGAGCGAGGGATACGCAGTATTTT,CASSLAGARDTQYF
TRBV7-9,TRBJ1-2,TRBD1,.,TGTGCCAGCAGTCGAGGGACAGACTATGGCTACACCTTC,CASSRGTDYGYTF
TRBV7-8,TRBJ2-7,.,.,TGTGCCGGCAGTTTCTTCCGCTACTCACCCTACGAGCAGTACTTC,CAGSFFRYSPYEQYF
TRBV10-3,TRBJ2-5,.,.,TGTGCCATCAGTGAGGACCCGGGACAAGGGCCTCAAGAGACCCAGTACTTC,CAISEDPGQGPQETQYF
TRBV28,TRBJ2-3,TRBD1,.,TGTGCCAGCGAGGACAGGGGGCTTTATACGCAGTATTTT,CASEDRGLYTQYF
TRBV9,TRBJ2-4,TRBD2,.,TGTGCCAGCAGCCCACCTTGGACTAGCGGGAGCGGGGCCAAAAGCATTCAGTACTTC,CASSPPWTSGSGAKSIQYF
TRBV7-2,TRBJ2-5,TRBD2,few,TGTGCCAGCAGCTTAGTGTTCGGACTAGCTTCGGGGGAGACCCAGTACTTC,CASSLVFGLASGETQYF
TRBV28,TRBJ1-6,TRBD1,.,TGTGCCAGCGTCACCCCGGGCAGGGGGAATTCACCCCTCCACTTT,CASVTPGRGNSPLHF
TRBV5-1,TRBJ2-1,TRBD2,.,TGCGCCAGCAGCGGAACTAGCGGGGGGCCGGGGGCCTACAATGAGCAGTTCTTC,CASSGTSGGPGAYNEQFF
TRBV29-1,TRBJ1-2,TRBD1,.,TGCAGCGTCCCAAGGACAGGGGGCCCCTATGGCTACACCTTC,CSVPRTGGPYGYTF
TRBV4-3,TRBJ2-7,TRBD2,.,TGCGCCAGCAGCCAAGGTACTAGCGGGAACTACGAGCAGTACTTC,CASSQGTSGNYEQYF
TRBV30,TRBJ2-5,.,once,TGTGCCTGGAGTGCTCCAGGGACCGAAGAGACCCAGTACTTC,CAWSAPGTEETQYF
TRBV6-6,TRBJ1-2,.,.,TGTGCCAGCACCAGACTCGCGCCGAGTAACTATGGCTACACCTTC,CASTRLAPSNYGYTF
TRBV6-4,TRBJ2-4,TRBD2,medium-sized,TGTGCCAGCAGTGAGACTAGCGAAAACATTCAGTACTTC,CASSETSENIQYF
TRBV30,TRBJ2-7,.,.,TGTGCCTGGACAACTAATGGGGGGAGCTACGAGCAGTACTTC,CAWTTNGGSYEQYF
TRBV28,TRBJ2-3,.,.,TGTGCCAGCGAAAGCACAGATACGCAGTATTTT,CASESTDTQYF
TRBV18,TRBJ1-5,.,.,TGTGCCAGCTCACCACAGGGCAATCAGCCCCAGCATTTT,CASSPQGNQPQHF
TRBV7-2,TRBJ2-5,TRBD2,few,TGTGCCAGCAGCCTCGGACTAGCCCAAGAGACCCAGTACTTC,CASSLGLAQETQYF
TRBV28,TRBJ2-7,.,.,TGTGCCAGCAGGGGGGGTCGGAGCCTCATCCCTGAGTACTTC,CASRGGRSLIPEYF
TRBV7-3,TRBJ2-6,.,many,TGTGCCAGCAAGTCGGCAGGGGCCAACGTCCTGACTTTC,CASKSAGANVLTF
TRBV7-8,TRBJ2-5,TRBD2,.,TGTGCCAGCAGCGCCGCGACTAGCGGGAAAGAGACCCAGTACTTC,CASSAATSGKETQYF
TRBV5-1,TRBJ2-1,TRBD2,few,TGCGCCAGCAGCAGTTCTAGCGGGAGCACGAGCTACAATGAGCAGTTCTTC,CASSSSSGSTSYNEQFF
TRBV15,TRBJ2-7,.,.,TGTGCCACCAGCAGAACTCTCTCTGGCGAGCAGTACTTC,CATSRTLSGEQYF